The 30 T cell receptor beta chains presented below share a single source sample, sequenced in a study of blood T cell repertoires in COVID-19. Profiling relied on immunoSEQ multiplex PCR, and the TCRdb table lists in-frame clones only, not all of them. The data contain a few hundred thousand clones, 70% to 90% of them singletons. The sequenced material came from peripheral blood. The receptors derive from a woman in her seventies with active or convalescent COVID-19.

V and J are TRBV6-5 and TRBJ2-5; D is perhaps TRBD1 (5 bases). CDR1 and CDR2 from the germline V gene are MNHEY and SVGAGI. The CDR3 is 13 amino acids. V dropped 6 bases and J dropped 7 bases, with 15 bases sitting between them. In DNA form, the CDR3 reads TGTGCCAGCAGCCAGGACACCCCGGGGACCCAGTACTTC. Translation gives CASSQDTPGTQYF.

The chain couples TRBV14 to TRBJ1-2; tentative D call: TRBD1 (6 bases). This CDR3 is 13 amino acids long. The germline V gene has CDR1 SGHDN and CDR2 FVKESK. The germline V and J ends were trimmed by 2 bases and 7 bases, with 11 bases remaining between them. CDR3 protein: CASSQRGTFGYTF. The CDR3 nucleotides read TGTGCCAGCAGCCAAAGGGGGACATTTGGCTACACCTTC.

This clone occurred once. J is TRBJ1-5 and V is TRBV5-1, with D hard to call. The CDR3 has 12 amino acids. The V gene lost 2 bases and the J gene lost 9 bases, with 9 bases spanning the gap. In germline, CDR1 is SGHRS, CDR2 YFSETQ. CDR3 in DNA: TGCGCCAGCAGCTTAGACGAGGGGCCCCAGCATTTT. It codes for CASSLDEGPQHF.

CDR3 DNA sequence: TGTGCCAGCTCACCGGTTCAGGGCCAAAGCCCTAACTATGGCTACACCTTC. Amino acid sequence: CASSPVQGQSPNYGYTF. The chain carries TRBV18 and TRBJ1-2, with a possible D match to TRBD1 (5 bases). Trimming left V 3 bases short and J 0 bases short, with 17 bases between. The germline CDR1 and CDR2 sequences are KGHSH and LQKENI. This CDR3 has 17 residues.

In the case of this clone: The same CDR3 arises from other DNA sequences in this sample as well. The chain recombines TRBV9 with TRBJ1-2, with a tentative D call TRBD1 (5 bases). CDR3 size: 12 residues. Trimming took 2 bases from V and 4 from J, leaving 6 bases between them. Germline loops: CDR1 SGDLS, CDR2 YYNGEE. CDR3 loop: CASSVQGYGYTF. In nucleotides, the CDR3 is TGTGCCAGCAGCGTTCAGGGCTATGGCTACACCTTC.

The V gene is TRBV14, the J gene TRBJ1-1, with 7 bases fitting TRBD1. The CDR3 is 14 residues long. Looked up from germline, CDR1 is SGHDN and CDR2 is FVKESK. J lost 6 bases, V lost 5 bases, and 9 bases had no gene match. CDR3 in amino acids: CASSSFDRAAEAFF. In DNA form, the CDR3 reads TGTGCCAGCAGCAGCTTTGACAGGGCGGCTGAAGCTTTCTTT.

The CDR3 DNA reads as TGTGCCAGTGGAATGGACAGGGACTATGGCTACACCTTC. The encoded protein is CASGMDRDYGYTF. The J gene is TRBJ1-2, the V gene TRBV6-5; 8 bases agree with TRBD1. J gave up 3 bases and V 9 bases, and 6 bases lay outside the gene matches. Germline CDR1 MNHEY, CDR2 SVGAGI. The CDR3 is 13 amino acids.

The V gene is TRBV7-2, the J gene TRBJ2-7, with a tentative D call TRBD1 (6 bases). Trimming stripped 4 bases from V and 3 bases from J, with 19 bases between. This CDR3 region has 16 residues. Germline CDR1 reads SGHTA; CDR2 reads FQGNSA. The CDR3 DNA reads TGTGCCAGCAGCTCCTCGTTAGGGGGTGTTTACTACGAGCAGTACTTC. Translating gives CASSSSLGGVYYEQYF.

This chain joins TRBV18 and TRBJ2-1, with TRBD1 matching 8 bases. V shed 2 bases and J 8 bases; nucleotides not matched to a gene: 8. Germline V gene lookup returns CDR1 KGHSH and CDR2 LQKENI. The CDR3 is 15 amino acids. The CDR3 DNA reads TGTGCCAGCTCACCATCGACAGGGGATTTCGATGAGCAGTTCTTC. Translating it yields CASSPSTGDFDEQFF. Complete variable domain (other parts from reference TRBV18 and TRBJ2-1): NAGVMQNPRHLVRRRGQEARLRCSPMKGHSHVYWYRQLPEEGLKFMVYLQKENIIDESGMPKERFSAEFPKEGPSILRIQQVVRGDSAAYFCASSPSTGDFDEQFFGPGTRLTVL.

This clone appeared once. The chain uses TRBV5-1 and TRBJ2-1, with D possibly being TRBD1 (6 bases). The CDR3 loop spans 15 amino acids. Germline CDR1 reads SGHRS; CDR2 reads YFSETQ. The V end lost 6 bases, the J end lost 4 bases, and 17 bases lay between the germline ends. The CDR3 loop reads CASTAGTSLYNEQFF. CDR3 DNA sequence: TGCGCCAGCACCGCTGGGACATCTCTGTACAATGAGCAGTTCTTC.

This chain uses TRBV24-1 with TRBJ2-6; D might be TRBD2 (6 bases). There are 17 residues in the CDR3. V lost 9 bases and J 3 bases, leaving 20 bases between the germline ends. CDR1 and CDR2 (germline): KGHDR, SFDVKD. The DNA of the CDR3 is TGTGCCACCTATGGGGACGCCTGGGGGGATGGGGCCAACGTCCTGACTTTC. Its translation is CATYGDAWGDGANVLTF.

The gene calls are TRBV11-2 and TRBJ1-1; 8 positions agree with TRBD1. The CDR3 loop spans 14 amino acids. Losses at the gene ends were 4 bases for V and 5 bases for J; bases not matched to a gene: 6. The germline V gene has CDR1 SGHAT and CDR2 FQNNGV. The CDR3 reads CASSSQGARTEAFF. CDR3 nucleotide sequence: TGTGCCAGCAGCTCCCAGGGGGCACGGACTGAAGCTTTCTTT. The variable domain in full, with the rest retrieved from reference TRBV11-2 and TRBJ1-1, is EAGVAQSPRYKIIEKRQSVAFWCNPISGHATLYWYQQILGQGPKLLIQFQNNGVVDDSQLPKDRFSAERLKGVDSTLKIQPAKLEDSAVYLCASSSQGARTEAFFGQGTRLTVV.

This chain joins TRBV5-1 and TRBJ1-6; 7 bases line up with TRBD1. The V segment lost 3 bases and the J segment 7 bases; nucleotides outside the gene matches: 7. Germline V gives CDR1 SGHRS, CDR2 YFSETQ. This CDR3 is 15 amino acids long. The CDR3 here is CASSSDRSTNSPLHF. CDR3 bases: TGCGCCAGCAGCTCGGACAGGAGTACGAATTCACCCCTCCACTTT.

This chain connects TRBV11-3 to TRBJ1-3, with D possibly matching TRBD1 (5 bases). Per the germline V gene, CDR1 is SGHNT and CDR2 is YENEEA. The CDR3 is 17 amino acids. V shed 3 bases and J shed 0 bases, with 15 bases lying between them. Here the CDR3 reads CASSLLQGPSSGNTIYF. CDR3 DNA sequence: TGTGCCAGCAGCTTGTTGCAGGGTCCGAGCTCTGGAAACACCATATATTTT.

V and J are TRBV6-4 and TRBJ2-1, with 9 bases fitting TRBD1. The CDR3 is 17 residues long. V dropped 4 bases and J dropped 12; count of bases not matched to a gene: 19. Germline CDR1 MRHNA, CDR2 SNTAGT. DNA for the CDR3: TGTGCCAGCAGTGTGTCCATAATGGGACAGGGCCTTGAGGGGCAGTTCTTC. Its translation is CASSVSIMGQGLEGQFF.

This chain links TRBV19 with TRBJ2-2, with 12 bases identical to TRBD1. In germline, CDR1 is LNHDA, CDR2 SQIVND (reference sequence). The CDR3 spans 16 residues. Unmatched junction bases numbered 6, after V lost 5 bases and J lost 5 bases. CDR3: CASSFGTGGATGELFF. In DNA form, the CDR3 reads TGTGCCAGTAGTTTCGGGACAGGGGGCGCGACCGGGGAGCTGTTTTTT. The full variable domain, with the rest looked up from reference TRBV19 and TRBJ2-2, is DGGITQSPKYLFRKEGQNVTLSCEQNLNHDAMYWYRQDPGQGLRLIYYSQIVNDFQKGDIAEGYSVSREKKESFPLTVTSAQKNPTAFYLCASSFGTGGATGELFFGEGSRLTVL.

The chain uses TRBV5-1 and TRBJ2-1; 8 nucleotides agree with TRBD1. V was pared by 4 bases and J by 8 bases, with 14 bases of the junction left unmatched. The CDR3 runs 16 residues. Germline V gene lookup returns CDR1 SGHRS and CDR2 YFSETQ. Written as DNA, the CDR3 is TGCGCCAGCAGCAACATTATCGGGACAGGAGTGGATGAGCAGTTCTTC. Translation gives CASSNIIGTGVDEQFF.

The rearrangement joins TRBV10-1 to TRBJ1-3, with unresolved D. This CDR3 has 14 residues. Germline V gene data show CDR1 as WNHNN and CDR2 as SYGVQD (reference sequence). Trimming cost V 6 bases and J 4 bases, with 13 bases left between them. The CDR3 is CASRSENSGNTIYF. The CDR3 nucleotides read TGCGCCAGCAGGTCCGAGAATTCCGGAAACACCATATATTTT.

This clone has more than one count but fewer than ten. The chain has TRBV25-1 and TRBJ1-4; D is possibly TRBD1 (5 bases). Germline assignment: CDR1 MGHDK and CDR2 SYGVNS. This CDR3 has 15 residues. V shed 4 bases and J shed 5 bases, with 14 bases lying between them. The CDR3 bases are TGTGCCAGCAGTGGGGGGGTAAGGTCCAATGAAAAACTGTTTTTT. Translating it yields CASSGGVRSNEKLFF.

The chain couples TRBV19 to TRBJ1-1; 9 nucleotides agree with TRBD1. Germline CDR1 and CDR2: LNHDA and SQIVND (reference sequence). V shed 5 bases and J 5 bases; nucleotides not matched to a gene: 3. This CDR3 contains 13 residues. CDR3 sequence: CASSADRGTEAFF. The CDR3 DNA reads TGTGCCAGTAGTGCTGACAGGGGGACTGAAGCTTTCTTT.

This chain joins TRBV5-4 and TRBJ1-1; TRBD1 matches at 9 bases. The CDR3 contains 15 residues. Germline loops: CDR1 SGHNT, CDR2 YYREEE (reference sequence). J was trimmed by 2 bases and V by 6 bases; bases with no gene match: 8. CDR3 sequence reads: CASTYRGRRNTEAFF. Here the CDR3 DNA reads TGTGCCAGCACCTACAGGGGGCGAAGAAACACTGAAGCTTTCTTT.

This clone appeared once. V usage is TRBV6-2 or TRBV6-3 and J usage is TRBJ1-2; TRBD1 might be the D (5 bases). Germline loops: CDR1 MNHEY, CDR2 SVGEGT. The CDR3 runs to 14 residues. Trimming left V 1 base short and J 5 bases short, with 11 bases between. The CDR3, as DNA: TGTGCCAGCAGTTACTTTACAGGCTCTTATGGCTACACCTTC. Its protein is CASSYFTGSYGYTF.

This chain uses TRBV19 with TRBJ1-3, with D maybe TRBD1 (6 bases). Germline CDR1 reads LNHDA; CDR2 reads SQIVND (reference sequence). The CDR3 extends over 17 amino acids. V gave up 5 bases and J gave up 0 bases, with 17 bases separating them. The DNA for the CDR3 is TGTGCCAGTAGTCCCTTACAGGGATTCAGCTCTGGAAACACCATATATTTT. This gives the protein CASSPLQGFSSGNTIYF.

A word on this clone: Distinct nucleotide sequences in the sample also encode this CDR3. The chain couples TRBV5-1 to TRBJ2-2, with TRBD1 matching over 11 bases. Trimming took 4 bases from V and 5 from J; bases not matched to a gene: 1. This CDR3 spans 14 amino acids. CDR1 and CDR2 (germline): SGHRS, YFSETQ. Here the CDR3 reads CASSRDRGTGELFF. As DNA, the CDR3 is TGCGCCAGCAGCCGGGACAGGGGGACCGGGGAGCTGTTTTTT.

The chain joins TRBV12-3 or TRBV12-4 to TRBJ1-1; D unresolved. The CDR3 is made up of 13 amino acids. V lost 5 bases to trimming and J lost 5 bases, with 12 bases between them. CDR3 protein: CASSPTRQTEAFF. CDR3 in DNA: TGTGCCAGCAGTCCCACCCGTCAGACTGAAGCTTTCTTT.

V and J are TRBV6-2 or TRBV6-3 and TRBJ1-2, with D maybe TRBD1 (5 bases). CDR1 MNHEY and CDR2 SVGEGT come from the germline V gene. This CDR3 has 15 amino acids. V dropped 2 bases and J dropped 6 bases, with 16 bases sitting between them. CDR3 nucleotides: TGTGCCAGCAGTTACACCTACGGGGGGAGAGATGGCTACACCTTC. Residues: CASSYTYGGRDGYTF.

This clone appeared a few times. The rearrangement links TRBV19 to TRBJ1-4; D might be TRBD1 (6 bases). Germline V gene lookup returns CDR1 LNHDA and CDR2 SQIVND (reference sequence). This CDR3 is built from 14 residues. V was trimmed by 3 bases and J by 8 bases, leaving 13 bases between them. The CDR3 is CASSIRGLREKLFF. The CDR3 DNA sequence: TGTGCCAGTAGTATCAGGGGTCTCCGGGAAAAACTGTTTTTT.

CDR3 sequence (DNA): TGTGCCAGCAGCGTAGCTCCGGGGGGTGAAGCTTTCTTT. It yields the protein CASSVAPGGEAFF. The chain joins TRBV9 to TRBJ1-1; possibly TRBD1 for D (5 bases). Per the germline V gene, CDR1 is SGDLS and CDR2 is YYNGEE. The CDR3 has 13 amino acids. Between the trimmed V and J ends, which lost 0 bases and 7 bases, there was a span of 10 bases.

V is TRBV9 and J is TRBJ2-3; D possibly corresponds to TRBD2 (5 bases). The CDR3 is 15 residues long. Germline-derived CDR1 and CDR2 are SGDLS and YYNGEE. Between the trimmed V and J ends, which lost 0 bases and 2 bases, there was a span of 10 bases. Written as DNA, the CDR3 is TGTGCCAGCAGCGTAGTCGGGGAGATCACAGATACGCAGTATTTT. This sequence encodes CASSVVGEITDTQYF.

The chain has TRBV5-1 and TRBJ1-1; weak D call: TRBD1 (6 bases). This CDR3 has 15 amino acids. Between the trimmed V and J ends, which lost 7 bases and 2 bases, there was a span of 18 bases. CDR1 is SGHRS and CDR2 is YFSETQ in the germline V gene. The CDR3 reads CASASNTGRNTEAFF. The CDR3 DNA is TGCGCCAGCGCAAGTAACACAGGGCGTAACACTGAAGCTTTCTTT.